The 22 T cell receptor beta chains given below trace back to one sample, sequenced in a study of shared clonotypes between healthy human individuals. Sequencing was performed with immunoSEQ multiplex PCR; in TCRdb, only in-frame clones are kept and a portion is missing. Of more than 2 million clones in the sample, roughly 96% were seen once. The sequencing sample was made of naive CD4+ T cells sorted from blood. The subset is: CD45RA+ positively selected. These receptors came from a man aged 18 to 35 in good health.

The V and J genes are TRBV10-3 and TRBJ2-2; 7 positions agree with TRBD2. Germline CDR1 ENHRY, CDR2 SYGVKD. The CDR3 spans 13 residues. Trimming removed 7 bases from V and 7 bases from J; junction bases left unmatched: 6. The CDR3 protein is CAITGPGGGELFF. Here the CDR3 DNA reads TGTGCCATCACCGGCCCGGGAGGCGGGGAGCTGTTTTTT.

The chain recombines TRBV6-5 with TRBJ1-2, with 8 bases that match TRBD1. Germline CDR1 is MNHEY and CDR2 is SVGAGI. The length of the CDR3 is 13 residues. V lost 5 bases, J lost 4 bases, and 3 bases stayed unmatched. As DNA, the CDR3 is TGTGCCAGCAGTCGACAGGGGACCTATGGCTACACCTTC. Translation: CASSRQGTYGYTF.

The genes are TRBV6-5 and TRBJ1-1; D is unclear. V lost 2 bases and J 5 bases, leaving 9 bases between the germline ends. Per the germline V gene, CDR1 is MNHEY and CDR2 is SVGAGI. There are 13 residues in the CDR3. CDR3 in DNA: TGTGCCAGCAGTTACGAAAGGGAAACTGAAGCTTTCTTT. Protein product: CASSYERETEAFF.

Here the CDR3 reads CSVEFLAGSHEQYF. The CDR3 coding sequence is TGCAGCGTTGAATTTCTAGCGGGATCACACGAGCAGTACTTC. The chain couples TRBV29-1 to TRBJ2-7, with 9 nucleotides matching TRBD2. Germline values: CDR1 SQVTM, CDR2 ANQGSEA. The CDR3 consists of 14 residues. The J segment lost 5 bases and the V segment lost 2 bases, leaving 7 bases of the junction unmatched.

Concerning this clone itself: This sample also contains other DNA sequences that code for the same CDR3. The gene calls are TRBV10-2 and TRBJ2-3, with D unclear. Trimming took off 4 bases at V and 5 bases at J, with 4 bases between the two ends. This CDR3 contains 11 residues. Germline V gene data show CDR1 as WSHSY and CDR2 as SAAADI. CDR3 in amino acids: CASSVGDTQYF. CDR3 DNA: TGCGCCAGCAGTGTTGGAGATACGCAGTATTTT.

This chain links TRBV6-1 with TRBJ2-7; D could derive from TRBD1 or TRBD2 (5 bases each). From germline, CDR1 is MNHNS and CDR2 SASEGT. CDR3 length equals 18 residues. Trimming pared 4 bases from V and 1 base from J, leaving 23 bases between. CDR3 in amino acids: CASSVTLAGTGVSYEQYF. CDR3 bases: TGTGCCAGCAGTGTAACGCTAGCAGGTACAGGCGTATCCTACGAGCAGTACTTC.

CDR3 sequence: CAISEWTGTNEQFF. The CDR3 coding sequence is TGTGCCATCAGTGAGTGGACAGGGACAAATGAGCAGTTCTTC. The chain has TRBV10-3 and TRBJ2-1; 8 bases align to TRBD1. Germline V gives CDR1 ENHRY, CDR2 SYGVKD. V was clipped by 1 base and J by 7 bases; unmatched bases: 3. This CDR3 is 14 amino acids long.

The CDR3 DNA is TGTGCCAGCAGTGCAAGGGGAATCGATGAAGCTTTCTTT. Translated: CASSARGIDEAFF. V usage is TRBV6-5 and J usage is TRBJ1-1, with TRBD1 as a possible D gene (5 bases). CDR3 length equals 13 residues. Germline V gives CDR1 MNHEY, CDR2 SVGAGI. The V gene lost 5 bases and the J gene lost 7 bases, with 14 bases spanning the gap.

The chain has TRBV7-9 and TRBJ1-2; no reliable D call. CDR3 length equals 12 residues. V gave up 5 bases and J gave up 4 bases, with 8 bases separating them. From germline, CDR1 is SEHNR and CDR2 FQNEAQ (reference sequence). The DNA of the CDR3 is TGTGCCAGCAGCCCGGGCTCCTATGGCTACACCTTC. It codes for CASSPGSYGYTF.

The V gene is TRBV5-1, the J gene TRBJ1-6; possibly TRBD1 for D (5 bases). Trimming took off 1 base at V and 4 bases at J, with 12 bases between the two ends. Per the germline V gene, CDR1 is SGHRS and CDR2 is YFSETQ. The CDR3 covers 16 residues. The CDR3 is CASSLLGGYYNSPLHF. CDR3 DNA sequence: TGCGCCAGCAGCTTGTTGGGGGGGTATTATAATTCACCCCTCCACTTT.

This rearrangement joins TRBV5-1 to TRBJ2-3; 8 nucleotides align to TRBD1. This CDR3 spans 17 amino acids. Germline V CDR1 and CDR2: SGHRS, YFSETQ. The V gene end was trimmed by 4 bases and the J gene end by 4 bases; junction bases not matched to a gene: 14. CDR3: CASSQTPGQGSADTQYF. The CDR3 nucleotides read TGCGCCAGCAGCCAGACGCCCGGACAGGGTTCCGCAGATACGCAGTATTTT. The full variable domain, its missing parts supplied by reference TRBV5-1 and TRBJ2-3, is KAGVTQTPRYLIKTRGQQVTLSCSPISGHRSVSWYQQTPGQGLQFLFEYFSETQRNKGNFPGRFSGRQFSNSRSEMNVSTLELGDSALYLCASSQTPGQGSADTQYFGPGTRLTVL.

The chain is built from TRBV18 and TRBJ2-7; no definite D call. V was cut by 3 bases and J by 0 bases, with 9 bases left in between. CDR1 is KGHSH and CDR2 is LQKENI in the germline V gene. The CDR3 is 14 residues long. CDR3 sequence reads: CASSPLQISYEQYF. The CDR3 bases are TGTGCCAGCTCACCTTTACAGATCTCCTACGAGCAGTACTTC.

Only one count was recorded for this clone. This chain links TRBV6-1 with TRBJ1-2, with 8 bases lining up with TRBD1. CDR1 MNHNS and CDR2 SASEGT come from the germline V gene. The CDR3 totals 15 residues. V was clipped by 6 bases and J by 0 bases; unmatched bases: 6. The CDR3 region has the DNA TGTGCCAGCAGGCCCAGACAGGGGCCTAACTATGGCTACACCTTC. Protein: CASRPRQGPNYGYTF.

This clone was found once. The V and J genes are TRBV7-2 and TRBJ1-2; tentative D call: TRBD1 (5 bases). V shed 5 bases and J shed 5 bases, with 18 bases lying between them. The CDR3 loop spans 15 amino acids. The V gene's germline CDR1 is SGHTA and CDR2 FQGNSA. The CDR3 loop is CASSRDFSKGYGYTF. The CDR3 DNA reads as TGTGCCAGCAGCAGGGACTTCTCCAAGGGGTATGGCTACACCTTC. The whole variable domain, remainder taken from reference TRBV7-2 and TRBJ1-2, is GAGVSQSPSNKVTEKGKDVELRCDPISGHTALYWYRQSLGQGLEFLIYFQGNSAPDKSGLPSDRFSAERTGGSVSTLTIQRTQQEDSAVYLCASSRDFSKGYGYTFGSGTRLTVV.

The gene calls are TRBV10-2 and TRBJ1-1, with unresolved D. This CDR3 is 14 amino acids long. Per the germline V gene, CDR1 is WSHSY and CDR2 is SAAADI. V was trimmed by 0 bases and J by 2 bases, leaving 7 bases between them. CDR3 coding DNA: TGCGCCAGCAGTGAGTCAAAGGGCAACACTGAAGCTTTCTTT. Its translation is CASSESKGNTEAFF.

The chain has TRBV27 and TRBJ1-2; 8 bases fit TRBD1. J gave up 7 bases and V 8 bases, and 6 bases lay outside the gene matches. The CDR3 has 12 amino acids. Germline V gene data show CDR1 as MNHEY and CDR2 as SMNVEV (reference sequence). DNA of the CDR3: TGTGCCAGCCACGACAGGGGACGTGGCTACACCTTC. Amino acids: CASHDRGRGYTF.

V is TRBV5-1 and J is TRBJ2-5; the D gene could be TRBD1 or TRBD2 (5 bases each). CDR3 size: 15 residues. V lost 2 bases and J 5 bases, leaving 16 bases between the germline ends. Germline assignment: CDR1 SGHRS and CDR2 YFSETQ. The CDR3 reads CASSFLSGDGETQYF. The CDR3 bases are TGCGCCAGCAGCTTCCTTTCCGGGGACGGGGAGACCCAGTACTTC.

The CDR3 sequence: CASSTDRSTWETQYF. The CDR3, as DNA: TGTGCCAGCTCAACGGACAGGTCCACTTGGGAGACCCAGTACTTC. V is TRBV18 and J is TRBJ2-5, with 7 bases lining up with TRBD1. This CDR3 has 15 amino acids. V shed 5 bases and J 5 bases; nucleotides not matched to a gene: 11. Germline assignment: CDR1 KGHSH and CDR2 LQKENI.

The CDR3 DNA is TGTGCCAGCAGTTACTCTCTCGCGGGAGGGCCCCACGAGCAGTACTTC. This codes for CASSYSLAGGPHEQYF. V usage is TRBV6-5 and J usage is TRBJ2-7; TRBD2 agrees at 9 bases. The CDR3 spans 16 residues. Germline V gene lookup returns CDR1 MNHEY and CDR2 SVGAGI. J was trimmed by 5 bases and V by 0 bases; bases with no gene match: 8.

The V and J genes are TRBV5-1 and TRBJ2-2, with 13 nucleotides matching TRBD2. The germline V gene has CDR1 SGHRS and CDR2 YFSETQ. This CDR3 has 16 residues. The junction had 0 bases not matched to a gene; V was cut back by 0 bases and J by 4 bases. Here the CDR3 reads CASSLGTSGSTGELFF. The CDR3 nucleotides read TGCGCCAGCAGCTTGGGGACTAGCGGGAGCACCGGGGAGCTGTTTTTT.

J is TRBJ1-3 and V is TRBV7-9; the D gene is possibly TRBD1 (5 bases). The CDR3 sequence is 15 residues long. CDR1 and CDR2 from the germline V gene are SEHNR and FQNEAQ (reference sequence). The V end lost 3 bases, the J end lost 2 bases, and 11 bases lay between the germline ends. CDR3 residues: CASSFQGLTGNTIYF. Written as DNA, the CDR3 is TGTGCCAGCAGCTTCCAGGGTCTTACTGGAAACACCATATATTTT. The entire variable domain, with the rest obtained from reference TRBV7-9 and TRBJ1-3, is as follows: DTGVSQNPRHKITKRGQNVTFRCDPISEHNRLYWYRQTLGQGPEFLTYFQNEAQLEKSRLLSDRFSAERPKGSFSTLEIQRTEQGDSAMYLCASSFQGLTGNTIYFGEGSWLTVV.

This chain connects TRBV5-4 to TRBJ1-2, with 10 nucleotides matching TRBD1. The CDR3 is made up of 16 amino acids. The ends lost 4 bases at V and 3 bases at J; junction bases unmatched: 9. Germline assignment: CDR1 SGHNT and CDR2 YYREEE (reference sequence). The chain's CDR3 is CASSANIGQGDYGYTF. The CDR3 DNA sequence: TGTGCCAGCAGCGCGAATATTGGACAGGGGGACTATGGCTACACCTTC.